There are many counts of the clone carrying this T cell receptor (beta chain). Its antigen is undetermined. TCR beta CDR3 region amplification was performed from RNA transcripts. Using the HTBI primer set, a first-round RT-PCR was run on the TCR CDR3. TCRdb processed the multiplex PCR reads anew with MiXCR; each CDR3 protein has one entry. This table holds hundreds of thousands of distinct CDR3 sequences, approximately 13% found once. These data come from a study of T cells in Graves' hyperthyroidism and ophthalmopathy. In the study overall: Blood from the periphery was taken at initial diagnosis, before any treatment.

Whole-study results and caveats: The model forecast ophthalmopathy, anticipating it by a median about six months before onset. The blood repertoire included most of the expanded thyroid clonotypes above 0.001.

Germline values: CDR1 GTSNPN, CDR2 SVGIG (reference sequence). V lost 5 bases and J lost 0, with 7 bases in between. The CDR3 has 12 residues. The clonotype was recovered from a woman in her late teens or twenties with Graves' hyperthyroidism. V and J are TRBV30 and TRBJ1-1, with D hard to call. The sequenced material came from blood. The CDR3: CAWDRLNTEAFF. The CDR3 DNA reads TGTGCCTGGGACCGTCTGAACACTGAAGCTTTCTTT.